The 20 T cell receptor beta chains listed next were all sequenced from one sample in a study of blood T cell repertoires in COVID-19 (dated by TCRdb to the early 2020s). Receptor libraries were prepared by the immunoSEQ multiplex PCR assay. As stored in TCRdb, this immuneACCESS dataset retains in-frame rearrangements with V and J assigned. A fraction of the clones does not appear; measured against another copy, unresolved V genes explain less than half of the discrepancy, and the remainder lacks a known reason. The sample table records under 200,000 clones; approximately 80% of these occur just once. About 5% of the sample goes to the ten largest clones. The sequenced material came from PBMCs or T cells enriched from blood (not recorded which). The source of these receptors is a woman aged 60 to 75 with acute COVID-19.

This clone has just a few counts. This rearrangement joins TRBV7-2 to TRBJ2-7; no clear D gene. This CDR3 contains 15 residues. Trimming left V 5 bases short and J 6 bases short, with 20 bases between. CDR1 and CDR2 from the germline V gene are SGHTA and FQGNSA. This chain's CDR3 is CASSLVVTGRSEQYF. In DNA, the CDR3 is TGTGCCAGCAGCCTCGTGGTTACGGGTCGAAGCGAGCAGTACTTC.

The chain couples TRBV7-2 to TRBJ2-1; 7 bases map to TRBD2. The junction had 9 bases not matched to a gene; V was cut back by 4 bases and J by 6 bases. Germline CDR1 reads SGHTA; CDR2 reads FQGNSA. The CDR3 length is 15 residues. The CDR3 DNA reads TGTGCCAGCAGCTCTAGTCGGGACTATGGCAATGAGCAGTTCTTC. It yields the protein CASSSSRDYGNEQFF.

The chain is built from TRBV5-1 and TRBJ2-2; D not certain. The germline V and J ends were trimmed by 0 bases and 0 bases, with 9 bases remaining between them. The CDR3 runs to 16 residues. Germline-derived CDR1 and CDR2 are SGHRS and YFSETQ. The CDR3 bases are TGCGCCAGCAGCTTGGATCTGCGCTCGAACACCGGGGAGCTGTTTTTT. It encodes CASSLDLRSNTGELFF.

The CDR3 loop reads CAISETGGWVDTQYF. CDR3 sequence (DNA): TGTGCCATCAGTGAGACAGGGGGCTGGGTAGATACGCAGTATTTT. This chain uses TRBV10-3 with TRBJ2-3, with 9 bases aligning to TRBD1. Trimming cost V 2 bases and J 5 bases; bases outside gene matches: 5. The CDR3 is 15 amino acids. From germline, CDR1 is ENHRY and CDR2 SYGVKD.

J is TRBJ2-6 and V is TRBV7-7, with a possible D match to TRBD2 (6 bases). CDR1 SSHAT and CDR2 FNYEAQ come from the germline V gene (reference sequence). The CDR3 sequence is 15 residues long. Trimming took off 4 bases at V and 3 bases at J, with 10 bases between the two ends. The CDR3 reads CASSSGVYGANVLTF. CDR3 DNA: TGTGCCAGCAGCTCGGGGGTATATGGGGCCAACGTCCTGACTTTC.

The V and J genes are TRBV19 and TRBJ2-7; TRBD1 aligns across 12 bases. V was clipped by 6 bases and J by 0 bases; unmatched bases: 0. The CDR3 covers 14 residues. CDR1 and CDR2 from the germline V gene are LNHDA and SQIVND (reference sequence). The CDR3 DNA follows: TGTGCCAGTAGGGGACAGGGGGCCTCCTACGAGCAGTACTTC. Encoded protein: CASRGQGASYEQYF.

The chain combines TRBV7-2 with TRBJ1-2, with TRBD1 matching 9 bases. From germline, CDR1 is SGHTA and CDR2 FQGNSA. The CDR3 is 16 residues long. V lost 5 bases, J lost 4 bases, and 11 bases stayed unmatched. The CDR3 loop reads CASSAGTGTNGYGYTF. In DNA, the CDR3 is TGTGCCAGCAGCGCCGGGACAGGGACCAATGGCTATGGCTACACCTTC.

This clone was seen a single time. This chain uses TRBV30 with TRBJ1-3; D remains ambiguous. Germline V gene lookup returns CDR1 GTSNPN and CDR2 SVGIG (reference sequence). The CDR3 loop spans 13 amino acids. The ends were cut back, 8 bases at V and 0 bases at J, with 11 bases in the middle. CDR3 sequence reads: CAQSRSSGNTIYF. In DNA form, the CDR3 reads TGTGCCCAAAGCAGGTCCTCTGGAAACACCATATATTTT.

The CDR3 nucleotides are TGTGCCAGCGGCAGAGGGCTTTCGTGGGATGAAAAACTGTTTTTT. This sequence encodes CASGRGLSWDEKLFF. This chain joins TRBV7-2 and TRBJ1-4; D unclear. The V end lost 8 bases, the J end lost 6 bases, and 19 bases lay between the germline ends. This CDR3 region has 15 residues. Per the germline V gene, CDR1 is SGHTA and CDR2 is FQGNSA.

The CDR3 reads CATSRDRGLASAYQETQYF. The CDR3 DNA is TGTGCCACCAGCAGAGATAGGGGACTAGCCTCGGCGTACCAAGAGACCCAGTACTTC. J is TRBJ2-5 and V is TRBV15, with 9 bases that match TRBD2. Germline V gives CDR1 LNHNV, CDR2 YYDKDF (reference sequence). V shed 0 bases, J shed 0 bases, and the junction held 11 bases outside the gene matches. CDR3 length: 19 residues.

The chain combines TRBV5-1 with TRBJ1-2; TRBD1 agrees at 8 bases. Unmatched junction bases numbered 12, after V lost 5 bases and J lost 6 bases. CDR1 is SGHRS, CDR2 YFSETQ, per germline. The CDR3 has 15 residues. The CDR3 is CASRLGQGWQDGYTF. In DNA, the CDR3 is TGCGCCAGCAGACTCGGACAGGGCTGGCAGGATGGCTACACCTTC.

The chain recombines TRBV7-6 with TRBJ2-1; TRBD2 is a possible D gene (6 bases). Trimming removed 1 base from V and 2 bases from J, with 9 bases in between. Germline values: CDR1 SGHVS, CDR2 FNYEAQ. The CDR3 extends over 15 amino acids. CDR3: CASSLVGGPYNEQFF. The CDR3 DNA follows: TGTGCCAGCAGCTTAGTCGGGGGTCCCTACAATGAGCAGTTCTTC.

The J gene is TRBJ1-4, the V gene TRBV29-1; D possibly corresponds to TRBD1 (6 bases). CDR1 and CDR2 (germline): SQVTM, ANQGSEA. The V and J ends lost 2 bases and 2 bases respectively, with 9 bases between them. The CDR3 sequence is 14 residues long. CDR3 DNA sequence: TGCAGCGTTGAACTGGGGGCGACTAATGAAAAACTGTTTTTT. This sequence encodes CSVELGATNEKLFF.

The V call is TRBV4-3, the J call TRBJ1-2, with D perhaps matching TRBD1 (5 bases). The CDR3 is 13 amino acids. V gave up 0 bases and J gave up 6 bases, with 8 bases separating them. The V gene's germline CDR1 is LGHNA and CDR2 YSLEER. The CDR3 here is CASSQDRADGYTF. CDR3 nucleotides: TGCGCCAGCAGCCAAGACAGGGCTGATGGCTACACCTTC.

V and J are TRBV7-2 and TRBJ2-7, with 12 bases aligning to TRBD2. CDR1 is SGHTA, CDR2 FQGNSA, per germline. The CDR3 is 14 residues long. V shed 5 bases and J 4 bases; nucleotides not matched to a gene: 3. In DNA, the CDR3 is TGTGCCAGCAGCCGTGGACTAGCGGGGTACGAGCAGTACTTC. It codes for CASSRGLAGYEQYF.

The chain combines TRBV6-2 or TRBV6-3 with TRBJ1-4, with D hard to call. The CDR3 totals 14 residues. Per the germline V gene, CDR1 is MNHEY and CDR2 is SVGEGT. Trimming cost V 4 bases and J 6 bases, with 12 bases left between them. The DNA of the CDR3 is TGTGCCAGCAGTTCCATACAGAGCTATGAAAAACTGTTTTTT. It is translated as CASSSIQSYEKLFF.

Only a few counts were recorded for this clone. The V call is TRBV25-1, the J call TRBJ1-1, with D unclear. Per the germline V gene, CDR1 is MGHDK and CDR2 is SYGVNS. Trimming shortened V by 7 bases and J by 5 bases, and 14 bases separated the two germline ends. This CDR3 spans 13 amino acids. The DNA for the CDR3 is TGTGCCAGCACGGGAGGGTCGGGGACTGAAGCTTTCTTT. It yields the protein CASTGGSGTEAFF.

CDR3 sequence: CASSPPQEKLFF. The CDR3 DNA follows: TGTGCCAGTAGTCCCCCGCAGGAAAAACTGTTTTTT. The chain recombines TRBV19 with TRBJ1-4, with no clear D. Germline CDR1 LNHDA, CDR2 SQIVND (reference sequence). The CDR3 spans 12 residues. Between the trimmed V and J ends, which lost 5 bases and 8 bases, there was a span of 9 bases.

This clone was seen a single time. The chain links TRBV7-9 to TRBJ1-4, with D perhaps TRBD1 (6 bases). This CDR3 spans 14 amino acids. The germline gives CDR1 SEHNR, CDR2 FQNEAQ (reference sequence). V shed 4 bases and J shed 4 bases, with 10 bases lying between them. CDR3 sequence reads: CASSSQGINEKLFF. The CDR3 DNA is TGTGCCAGCAGCTCTCAGGGGATTAATGAAAAACTGTTTTTT. Using reference TRBV7-9 and TRBJ1-4 for the parts outside the CDR3, the full variable domain is DTGVSQNPRHKITKRGQNVTFRCDPISEHNRLYWYRQTLGQGPEFLTYFQNEAQLEKSRLLSDRFSAERPKGSFSTLEIQRTEQGDSAMYLCASSSQGINEKLFFGSGTQLSVL.

The V gene is TRBV15, the J gene TRBJ1-6; D may be TRBD1 (6 bases). CDR1 LNHNV and CDR2 YYDKDF come from the germline V gene (reference sequence). Trimming left V 3 bases short and J 10 bases short, with 16 bases between. CDR3 length equals 15 residues. The CDR3 is CATSSILTGESPLHF. CDR3 nucleotide sequence: TGTGCCACCAGCAGCATTTTGACAGGCGAATCACCCCTCCACTTT. The full variable domain, rest sourced from reference TRBV15 and TRBJ1-6, is DAMVIQNPRYQVTQFGKPVTLSCSQTLNHNVMYWYQQKSSQAPKLLFHYYDKDFNNEADTPDNFQSRRPNTSFCFLDIRSPGLGDTAMYLCATSSILTGESPLHFGNGTRLTVT.